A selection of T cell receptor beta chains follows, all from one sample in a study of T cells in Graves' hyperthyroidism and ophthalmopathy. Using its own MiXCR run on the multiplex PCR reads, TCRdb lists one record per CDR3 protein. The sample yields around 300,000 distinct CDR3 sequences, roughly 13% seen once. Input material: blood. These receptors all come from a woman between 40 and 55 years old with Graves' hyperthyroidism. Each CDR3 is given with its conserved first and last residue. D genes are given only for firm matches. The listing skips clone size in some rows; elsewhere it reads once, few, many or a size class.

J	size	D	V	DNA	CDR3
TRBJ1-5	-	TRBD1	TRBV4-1	TGCGCCAGCAGCCAAGATTCAGAGGGACAGGGAGTCAATCAGCCCCAGCATTTT	CASSQDSEGQGVNQPQHF
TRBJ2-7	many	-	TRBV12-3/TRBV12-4	TGTGCCAGCAGTTTCTGGGGGCCCTCCTACGAGCAGTACTTC	CASSFWGPSYEQYF
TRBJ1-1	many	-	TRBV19	TGTGCCAGTAGTAGTCGGTTGAACACTGAAGCTTTCTTT	CASSSRLNTEAFF
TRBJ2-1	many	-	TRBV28	TGTGCCATAGTTGGGCGGGATTTCTACAATGAGCAGTTCTTC	CAIVGRDFYNEQFF
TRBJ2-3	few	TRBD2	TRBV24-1	TGTGCCACCAGTGAAGACCTACTAGCGGGAGTAGATACGCAGTATTTT	CATSEDLLAGVDTQYF
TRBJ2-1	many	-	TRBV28	TGTGCCAGCAGCCGGGACGTATCCTACAATGAGCAGTTCTTC	CASSRDVSYNEQFF
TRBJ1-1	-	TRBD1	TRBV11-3	TGTGCCAGCAGCTTAACGGGACAGGGGGCGACTGAAGCTTTCTTT	CASSLTGQGATEAFF
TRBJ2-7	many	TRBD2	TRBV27	TGTGCCAGCAGTTTATCGACTAGCGGGAGCTCCTACGAGCAGTACTTC	CASSLSTSGSSYEQYF
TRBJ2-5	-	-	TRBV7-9	TGTGCCAGCAGCTTAACCCCATTCGAACTAGTCCCCAGGATAAAAGAGACCCAGTACTTC	CASSLTPFELVPRIKETQYF
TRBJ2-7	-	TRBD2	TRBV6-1	TGTGCCAGCAGAGTAGCGGGGGCGAGGGAGCAGTACTTC	CASRVAGAREQYF
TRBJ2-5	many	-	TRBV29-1	TGCAGCGCATCACCAGGGGGGAAGACCCAGTACTTC	CSASPGGKTQYF
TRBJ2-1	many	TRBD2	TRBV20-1	TGCAGTGCTAGAACCGGGACTAGCGGGAGCAGGGAGCAGTTCTTC	CSARTGTSGSREQFF
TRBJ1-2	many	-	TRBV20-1	TGCAGTGCCCGGACGGCCAGCTATGGCTACACCTTC	CSARTASYGYTF
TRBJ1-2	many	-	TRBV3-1	TGTGCCAGCAGGGGGGGTTACGGACAGTCGATCTATGGCTACACCTTC	CASRGGYGQSIYGYTF
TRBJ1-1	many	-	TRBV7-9	TGTGCCAGCAGCCCAATGGCCAGGGAGGCTTTCTTT	CASSPMAREAFF